The present entry profiles one T cell receptor (delta chain) with its context. A far larger clone lies a single base away; this is likely a read error. Other DNA sequences in this specimen translate into the identical CDR3. This record comes from a study of γδ T cells in repeated Plasmodium falciparum infection. Bulk repertoires came from Vgamma9/Vdelta2+ or Vdelta2-negative gammadelta T cells flow-sorted from PBMC. TCRdb re-identified clones in the multiplex PCR reads via CATT. Seen here are more than 45,000 delta-chain clones, approximately 1.5% observed once, and the top ten hold over 14%. CDR1 and CDR2 from the germline V gene are TSWWSYY and QGS. The CDR3 covers 24 residues. Trimming stripped 6 bases from V and 2 bases from J, with 43 bases between.

The V call is TRDV1, the J call TRDJ1; possible D gene TRDD3, 8 bases. The J gene is absent in TCRdb and was assigned here via DNA matching to germline. The sample consisted of gamma-delta T cells from blood. The sequence was obtained from a pool of human donors (malaria-infected and uninfected, not separated). The CDR3 DNA sequence: TGTGCTCTTGGCCGATCAAAGATTCCTGCCTTCCTTCGGGGGATAGGAGGGGGTACCGATAAACTCATCTTT. Translated: CALGRSKIPAFLRGIGGGTDKLIF.